The present TCR beta chain was sequenced within a study of tumor-infiltrating lymphocytes in primary liver carcinoma. The CDR3 covers 13 residues. Per germline, CDR1 SGHDT and CDR2 YYEEEE. The source of the blood RNA was unsorted whole blood, and germline DNA was extracted as well. Infection with HBV was chronic in patients; they were treatment-naive. For this clonotype: At one end the junction does not follow the germline gene, possibly because of a read error.

TCR beta cDNA was made from roughly 450 ng total RNA with a constant-region primer. Construction of TCR beta libraries relied on three successive nested multiplex PCR rounds employing slightly modified ARM-PCR. TRBV1-TRBV30 forward primers paired with a C-beta reverse primer drove the first two PCR rounds, about 10 cycles each. A single record per CDR3 protein comes from TCRdb applying MiXCR to the multiplex PCR reads. The sample has 180,000 or so distinct CDR3 sequences, 60% seen once. The clonotype originates from a man aged 35 to 55 with primary liver carcinoma and hepatitis B virus infection. The chain recombines TRBV5-6 with TRBJ1-2; tentatively, D is TRBD1 (5 bases). The sample comprised peripheral blood. The CDR3 DNA reads TGTGCCAGCAGGCCGGGGCAGAGCTATGGTTACACCTTC. Its translation is CASRPGQSYGYTF.